This T cell receptor beta chain was sequenced during a study of blood T cell repertoires in COVID-19. About the study: Both acute and convalescent COVID-19 samples were obtained from the United States, Italy and Spain.

The table lists this clone with a count of one. Germline CDR1 reads SNHLY; CDR2 reads FYNNEI. Trimming removed 5 bases from V and 4 bases from J, with 14 bases in between. The CDR3 has 14 amino acids. Original methodology: Cell counts per sample came from amplifying reference gene primers. Sequencing was performed with immunoSEQ multiplex PCR; in TCRdb, only in-frame clones are kept and a portion is missing. V and J calls and clone size follow that table, whereas D and trimming were derived from the DNA. The repertoire holds more than 110,000 clones, with just under 90% as singletons. The source material was peripheral blood. This clonotype originated in a woman of 80 years or more with acute or convalescent COVID-19. The chain links TRBV2 to TRBJ1-2, with D tentatively TRBD1 (5 bases). CDR3 in amino acids: CASSPNRSPYGYTF. CDR3 nucleotides: TGTGCCAGCAGTCCCAACAGGTCCCCCTATGGCTACACCTTC.